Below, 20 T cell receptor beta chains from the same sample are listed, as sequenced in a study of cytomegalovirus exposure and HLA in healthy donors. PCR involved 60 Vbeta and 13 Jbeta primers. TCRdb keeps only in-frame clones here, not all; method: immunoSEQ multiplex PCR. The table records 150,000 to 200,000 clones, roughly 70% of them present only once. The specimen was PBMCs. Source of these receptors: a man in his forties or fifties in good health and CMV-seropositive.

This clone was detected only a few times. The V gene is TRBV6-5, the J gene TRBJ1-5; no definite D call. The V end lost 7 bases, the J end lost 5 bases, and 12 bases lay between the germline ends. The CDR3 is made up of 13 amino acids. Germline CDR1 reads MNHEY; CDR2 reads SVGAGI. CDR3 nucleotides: TGTGCCAGCATTTCACTTTCCGATCAGCCCCAGCATTTT. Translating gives CASISLSDQPQHF.

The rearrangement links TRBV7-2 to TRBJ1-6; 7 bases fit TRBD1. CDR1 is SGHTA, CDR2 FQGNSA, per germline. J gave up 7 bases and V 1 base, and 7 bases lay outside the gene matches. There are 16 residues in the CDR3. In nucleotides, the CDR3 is TGTGCCAGCAGCTTAGAAAAGGGGGCATTGAATTCACCCCTCCACTTT. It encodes CASSLEKGALNSPLHF.

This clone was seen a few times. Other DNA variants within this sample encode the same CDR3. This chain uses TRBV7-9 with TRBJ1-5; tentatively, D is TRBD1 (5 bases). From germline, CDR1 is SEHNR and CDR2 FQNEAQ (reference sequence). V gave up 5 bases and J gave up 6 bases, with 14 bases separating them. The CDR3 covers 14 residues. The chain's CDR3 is CASSLGGVGQPQHF. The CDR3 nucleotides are TGTGCCAGCAGCCTCGGAGGGGTCGGTCAGCCCCAGCATTTT.

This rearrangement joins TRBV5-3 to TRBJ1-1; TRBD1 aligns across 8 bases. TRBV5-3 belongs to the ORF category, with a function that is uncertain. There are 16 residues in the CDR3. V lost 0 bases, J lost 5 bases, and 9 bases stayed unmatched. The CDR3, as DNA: TGTGCCAGAAGCTTGGAGGTCAGGGGGCGAGAGACTGAAGCTTTCTTT. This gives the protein CARSLEVRGRETEAFF.

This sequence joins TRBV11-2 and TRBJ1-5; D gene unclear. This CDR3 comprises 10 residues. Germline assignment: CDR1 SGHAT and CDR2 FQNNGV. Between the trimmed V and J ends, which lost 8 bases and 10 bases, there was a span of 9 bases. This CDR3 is CASRVVPQHF. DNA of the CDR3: TGTGCCAGCCGCGTCGTTCCCCAGCATTTT.

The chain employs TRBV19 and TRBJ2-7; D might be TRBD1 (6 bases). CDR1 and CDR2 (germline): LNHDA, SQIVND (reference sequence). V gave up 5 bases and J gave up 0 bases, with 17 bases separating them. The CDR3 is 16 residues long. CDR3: CASSLNRERGSYEQYF. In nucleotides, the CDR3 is TGTGCCAGTAGTCTAAACAGGGAAAGGGGCTCCTACGAGCAGTACTTC.

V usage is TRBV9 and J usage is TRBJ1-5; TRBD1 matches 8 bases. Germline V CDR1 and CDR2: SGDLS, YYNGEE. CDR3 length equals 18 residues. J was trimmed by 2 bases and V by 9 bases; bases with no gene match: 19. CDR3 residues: CATPVRSKKTGGNQPQHF. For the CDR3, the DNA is TGTGCCACCCCGGTCCGATCTAAAAAGACAGGGGGCAATCAGCCCCAGCATTTT.

The CDR3 sequence is CASSHTRTGDGYTF. The CDR3 nucleotides are TGCGCCAGCAGCCACACCCGGACAGGAGATGGCTACACCTTC. The chain employs TRBV4-3 and TRBJ1-2; TRBD1 matches 7 bases. Germline trimming cut 3 bases from V and 6 bases from J; bases unmatched to any gene: 7. There are 14 residues in the CDR3. Germline V CDR1 and CDR2: LGHNA, YSLEER.

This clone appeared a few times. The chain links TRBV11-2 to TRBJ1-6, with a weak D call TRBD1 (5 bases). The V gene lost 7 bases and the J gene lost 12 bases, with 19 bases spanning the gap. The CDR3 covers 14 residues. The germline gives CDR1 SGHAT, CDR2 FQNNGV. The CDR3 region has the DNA TGTGCCAGCACCGTGGGAGGGGTGGGCGGACCCCTCCACTTT. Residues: CASTVGGVGGPLHF.

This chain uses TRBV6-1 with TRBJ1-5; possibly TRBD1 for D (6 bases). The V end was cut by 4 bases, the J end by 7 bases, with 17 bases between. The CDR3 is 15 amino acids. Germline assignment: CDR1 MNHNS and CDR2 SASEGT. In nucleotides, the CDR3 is TGTGCCAGCAGTGTCTCCTGGGGGGGCGGCCAGCCCCAGCATTTT. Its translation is CASSVSWGGGQPQHF.

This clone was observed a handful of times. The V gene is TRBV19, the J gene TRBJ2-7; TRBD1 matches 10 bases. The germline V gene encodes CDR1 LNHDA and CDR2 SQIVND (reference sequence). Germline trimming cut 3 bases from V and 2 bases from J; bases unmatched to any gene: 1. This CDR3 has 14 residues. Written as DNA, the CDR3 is TGTGCCAGTAGTATCGGACAGGGGGCCTACGAGCAGTACTTC. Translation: CASSIGQGAYEQYF.

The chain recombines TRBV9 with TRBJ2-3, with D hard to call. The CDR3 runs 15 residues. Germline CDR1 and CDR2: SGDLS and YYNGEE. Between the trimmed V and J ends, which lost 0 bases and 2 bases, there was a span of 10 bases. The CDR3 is CASSVGVRNTDTQYF. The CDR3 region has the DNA TGTGCCAGCAGCGTAGGGGTCAGGAACACAGATACGCAGTATTTT. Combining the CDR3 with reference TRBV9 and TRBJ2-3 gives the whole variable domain DSGVTQTPKHLITATGQRVTLRCSPRSGDLSVYWYQQSLDQGLQFLIQYYNGEERAKGNILERFSAQQFPDLHSELNLSSLELGDSALYFCASSVGVRNTDTQYFGPGTRLTVL.

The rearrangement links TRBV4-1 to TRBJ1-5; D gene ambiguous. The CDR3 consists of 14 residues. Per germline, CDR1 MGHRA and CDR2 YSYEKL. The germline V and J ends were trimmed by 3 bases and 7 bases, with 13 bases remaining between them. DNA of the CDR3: TGCGCCAGCAGCCACGGAGTTGGAGGGCAGCCCCAGCATTTT. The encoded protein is CASSHGVGGQPQHF.

CDR3 DNA sequence: TGTGCCAGCAGCATCCGGGATCCTTACCAAGAGACCCAGTACTTC. Its protein product is CASSIRDPYQETQYF. The V call is TRBV5-4, the J call TRBJ2-5; perhaps TRBD2 as D (5 bases). Germline CDR1 SGHNT, CDR2 YYREEE (reference sequence). The CDR3 spans 15 residues. V was trimmed by 4 bases and J by 0 bases, leaving 13 bases between them.

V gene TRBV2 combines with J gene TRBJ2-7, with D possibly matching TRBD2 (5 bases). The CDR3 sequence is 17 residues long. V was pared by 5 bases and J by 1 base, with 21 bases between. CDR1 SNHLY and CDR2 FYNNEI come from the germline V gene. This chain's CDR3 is CASSHGLSETGSYEQYF. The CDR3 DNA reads TGTGCCAGCAGTCATGGGCTTAGCGAAACGGGATCCTACGAGCAGTACTTC.

The CDR3 sequence is CASSQGDRGREGYEQYF. CDR3 nucleotide sequence: TGTGCCAGCAGCCAAGGGGACAGGGGACGGGAGGGGTACGAGCAGTACTTC. The chain combines TRBV4-2 with TRBJ2-7; 10 nucleotides agree with TRBD1. This CDR3 comprises 17 residues. CDR1 LGHNA and CDR2 YNFKEQ come from the germline V gene. Trimming at V came to 1 base and at J to 4 bases, leaving 10 bases not matched to a gene.

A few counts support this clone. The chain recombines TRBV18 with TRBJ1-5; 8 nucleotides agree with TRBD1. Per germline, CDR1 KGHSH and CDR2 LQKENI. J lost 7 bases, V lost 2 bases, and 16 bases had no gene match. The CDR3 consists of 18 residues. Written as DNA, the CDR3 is TGTGCCAGCTCACCATACCACGGGGGACAGGAGCGAGGGCAGCCCCAGCATTTT. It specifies CASSPYHGGQERGQPQHF. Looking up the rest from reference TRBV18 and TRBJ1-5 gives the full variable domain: NAGVMQNPRHLVRRRGQEARLRCSPMKGHSHVYWYRQLPEEGLKFMVYLQKENIIDESGMPKERFSAEFPKEGPSILRIQQVVRGDSAAYFCASSPYHGGQERGQPQHFGDGTRLSIL.

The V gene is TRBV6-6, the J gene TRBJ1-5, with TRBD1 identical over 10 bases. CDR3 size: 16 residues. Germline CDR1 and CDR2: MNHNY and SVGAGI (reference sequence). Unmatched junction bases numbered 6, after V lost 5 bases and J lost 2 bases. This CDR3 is CASSLLGTGGNQPQHF. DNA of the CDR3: TGTGCCAGCAGTCTTCTCGGGACAGGGGGCAATCAGCCCCAGCATTTT.

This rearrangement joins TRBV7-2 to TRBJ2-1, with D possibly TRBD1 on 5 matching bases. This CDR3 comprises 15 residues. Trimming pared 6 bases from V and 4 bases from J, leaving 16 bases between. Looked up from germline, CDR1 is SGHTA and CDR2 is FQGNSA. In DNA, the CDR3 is TGTGCCAGCAGAAAAAAGCAGGGTGGGTACAATGAGCAGTTCTTC. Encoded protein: CASRKKQGGYNEQFF. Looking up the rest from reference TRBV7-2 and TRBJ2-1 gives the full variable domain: GAGVSQSPSNKVTEKGKDVELRCDPISGHTALYWYRQSLGQGLEFLIYFQGNSAPDKSGLPSDRFSAERTGGSVSTLTIQRTQQEDSAVYLCASRKKQGGYNEQFFGPGTRLTVL.

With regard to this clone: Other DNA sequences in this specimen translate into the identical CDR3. The CDR3 region is CASSYSTGNTEAFF. CDR3 nucleotide sequence: TGTGCCAGCAGTTACTCGACAGGGAACACTGAAGCTTTCTTT. The chain joins TRBV6-5 to TRBJ1-1; a possible D gene is TRBD1 (6 bases). The V gene lost 0 bases and the J gene lost 1 base, with 6 bases spanning the gap. CDR1 and CDR2 (germline): MNHEY, SVGAGI. There are 14 residues in the CDR3.